This T cell receptor beta chain emerged from a study of blood T cell repertoires in COVID-19. V was pared by 3 bases and J by 0 bases, with 10 bases between. The V gene's germline CDR1 is SGHRS and CDR2 YFSETQ. This CDR3 has 14 amino acids. Sequencing used immunoSEQ multiplex PCR; TCRdb keeps in-frame clones, though not all of them. The data hold roughly 340,000 clones, with around nine tenths observed a single time. Sequenced material: peripheral blood. The clonotype originates from a woman in her seventies with COVID-19, enrolled during active disease. The rearrangement links TRBV5-1 to TRBJ2-7; possible D gene TRBD2, 5 bases. The CDR3 coding sequence is TGCGCCAGCAGCTGGCTAGCCGGCTCCTACGAGCAGTACTTC. Protein sequence: CASSWLAGSYEQYF.